This TCR beta chain is from a study of OX40 agonist ivuxolimab in advanced cancers. TCRdb's copy holds only in-frame clones and misses some; the assay was immunoSEQ multiplex PCR. The table has 100,000 to 130,000 clones, 91% seen once. This CDR3 contains 17 residues. Germline V gives CDR1 SGHDN, CDR2 FVKESK. Trimming removed 4 bases at V and 4 bases at J, with 21 bases between. The gene calls are TRBV14 and TRBJ2-3; D perhaps matches TRBD1 (6 bases). The receptor was derived from an adult with an advanced solid tumor such as melanoma, head and neck, liver or kidney cancer. The sequencing used CD4+ or CD8+ T cells sorted from blood, collected in a trial of the OX40 agonist ivuxolimab. CDR3 coding DNA: TGTGCCAGCAGCCCTTCCTTGTCCAGGGGATCCGCAGATACGCAGTATTTT. This codes for CASSPSLSRGSADTQYF.